Each of the 27 T cell receptor beta chains below was sequenced from the same sample in a study of regulatory T cells in long-lasting Graves disease. Described time point: persistent/refractory GD, antithyroid drugs over 5 years with positive TRAb. The TCR library was made from RNA that had been extracted from PBMCs in TRIzol. CDR3-region Arm-PCR and iRepertoire HTBI primers produced the TCR beta libraries. TCRdb processed the multiplex PCR reads anew with MiXCR; each CDR3 protein has one entry. The sample records roughly 450,000 distinct CDR3 sequences, less than 25% being singletons. The source material was peripheral blood mononuclear cells (PBMCs), sampled when the disease was refractory, from a patient treated with antithyroid drugs. The receptors were sampled from a female donor with Graves disease.

This clonotype was observed a handful of times. The chain is built from TRBV20-1 and TRBJ1-2; no reliable D call. CDR3 size: 12 residues. CDR1 and CDR2 from the germline V gene are DFQATT and SNEGSKA (reference sequence). V lost 1 base and J lost 8, with 11 bases in between. CDR3 nucleotides: TGCAGTGCTAGAGGAACAGCCCCGGGCTACACCTTC. Its protein product is CSARGTAPGYTF.

This clonotype was detected ten times or more. The chain combines TRBV27 with TRBJ1-5, with D possibly matching TRBD1 (5 bases). This CDR3 is built from 16 residues. V was shortened by 6 bases and J by 0 bases, with 15 bases between the two germline ends. Germline V gene data show CDR1 as MNHEY and CDR2 as SMNVEV (reference sequence). The CDR3 region is CASRPGPGLSNQPQHF. CDR3 coding DNA: TGTGCCAGCAGACCTGGTCCGGGACTTAGCAATCAGCCCCAGCATTTT.

The chain recombines TRBV28 with TRBJ2-3; 7 nucleotides match TRBD1. In germline, CDR1 is MDHEN, CDR2 SYDVKM. The CDR3 consists of 14 residues. V lost 10 bases and J lost 2; bases outside the gene matches: 9. CDR3 in DNA: TGTGCCACCAAGGACAGGTCCCCCACAGATACGCAGTATTTT. It yields the protein CATKDRSPTDTQYF.

In its sample, this clonotype was seen a few times. The V call is TRBV6-1, the J call TRBJ2-2; the D is unclear. Trimming left V 6 bases short and J 5 bases short, with 10 bases between. Germline lookup yields CDR1 MNHNS and CDR2 SASEGT. This CDR3 has 13 residues. The CDR3 region is CASSQGPTGELFF. CDR3 sequence (DNA): TGTGCCAGCAGCCAAGGGCCTACCGGGGAGCTGTTTTTT.

This clonotype has a handful of counts. The chain is built from TRBV5-5 and TRBJ2-7, with 9 bases aligning to TRBD1. V shed 0 bases, J shed 0 bases, and the junction held 7 bases outside the gene matches. CDR3 size: 17 residues. Germline CDR1 and CDR2: SGHKS and YYEKEE (reference sequence). CDR3 loop: CASSLVWQDRGSYEQYF. DNA of the CDR3: TGTGCCAGCAGCTTGGTGTGGCAGGACAGGGGCTCCTACGAGCAGTACTTC.

This clonotype was counted many times. The rearrangement uses TRBV7-2 and TRBJ2-5; 7 bases match TRBD1. This CDR3 comprises 15 residues. Germline values: CDR1 SGHTA, CDR2 FQGNSA. The V and J ends lost 1 base and 1 base, in that order; junction bases with no gene match: 3. The CDR3 bases are TGTGCCAGCAGCTTAGGTGGGACAGTCCAAGAGACCCAGTACTTC. This encodes CASSLGGTVQETQYF.

There are many counts of this clonotype. This chain uses TRBV12-3 or TRBV12-4 with TRBJ1-6; D might be TRBD1 (5 bases). The CDR3 loop spans 15 amino acids. Trimming cost V 7 bases and J 3 bases, with 13 bases left between them. This chain's CDR3 is CASTTVGDYNSPLHF. The CDR3 nucleotides are TGTGCCAGCACCACCGTGGGGGACTATAATTCACCCCTCCACTTT.

The chain uses TRBV7-2 and TRBJ2-3; TRBD2 aligns across 8 bases. Germline values: CDR1 SGHTA, CDR2 FQGNSA. J was trimmed by 2 bases and V by 3 bases; bases with no gene match: 7. The CDR3 runs to 16 residues. This CDR3 reads CASSLGSGGYTDTQYF. The CDR3 DNA sequence: TGTGCCAGCAGCTTGGGAAGCGGGGGCTACACAGATACGCAGTATTTT.

The CDR3 DNA reads TGCAGTGCTAGAGTTGCGGGACAGGGTCCCTCAGATTCACCCCTCCACTTT. Protein sequence: CSARVAGQGPSDSPLHF. V and J are TRBV20-1 and TRBJ1-6; TRBD1 agrees at 9 bases. The CDR3 is 17 amino acids. Per germline, CDR1 DFQATT and CDR2 SNEGSKA (reference sequence). The ends lost 1 base at V and 8 bases at J; junction bases unmatched: 12.

In this sample, this clonotype turned up a few times. The chain links TRBV6-1 to TRBJ1-4, with 7 nucleotides matching TRBD1. After removal of 5 bases from V and 4 bases from J, the junction contained 7 bases not matched to a gene. Germline V lookup: CDR1 MNHNS, CDR2 SASEGT. CDR3 size: 15 residues. The CDR3 DNA reads TGTGCCAGCAGTCGTCGGGACAGAGATAATGAAAAACTGTTTTTT. Its protein product is CASSRRDRDNEKLFF.

This clonotype has ten or more counts. The CDR3 is CASTKGTNYGYTF. CDR3 DNA: TGTGCCAGTACGAAGGGGACGAACTATGGCTACACCTTC. The rearrangement links TRBV2 to TRBJ1-2; the D gene is possibly TRBD1 (5 bases). This CDR3 spans 13 amino acids. The V end was cut by 9 bases, the J end by 2 bases, with 13 bases between. From germline, CDR1 is SNHLY and CDR2 FYNNEI.

This clonotype has a handful of counts. V usage is TRBV7-2 and J usage is TRBJ2-1; D is perhaps TRBD2 (6 bases). CDR3 length: 15 amino acids. Trimming took 4 bases from V and 9 from J, leaving 19 bases between them. The germline V gene encodes CDR1 SGHTA and CDR2 FQGNSA. The CDR3 sequence is CASSSLTSYVAEQFF. The CDR3 bases are TGTGCCAGCAGCTCCCTGACTAGTTATGTGGCTGAGCAGTTCTTC.

This clonotype was recorded many times. The gene calls are TRBV6-1 and TRBJ1-1, with D tentatively TRBD1 (6 bases). Germline CDR1 MNHNS, CDR2 SASEGT. V lost 6 bases to trimming and J lost 4 bases, with 12 bases between them. The length of the CDR3 is 13 residues. CDR3 in amino acids: CASRLNRVTEAFF. In DNA form, the CDR3 reads TGTGCCAGCAGGCTAAACAGGGTCACTGAAGCTTTCTTT.

For this clonotype: A single base separates this from a much larger clone, so it may be a read error. No conserved phenylalanine or tryptophan is present at the end of the CDR3, so a read error is the likely explanation. V is TRBV29-1 and J is TRBJ2-7; D is unclear. The CDR3 covers 11 residues. Germline CDR1 is SQVTM and CDR2 is ANQGSEA. V dropped 0 bases and J dropped 4 bases, with 4 bases sitting between them. In DNA form, the CDR3 reads TGCAGCGTTGAAGATCGGTACGAGCAGTACCTC. Translated, it gives CSVEDRYEQYL.

The V gene is TRBV12-5, the J gene TRBJ2-2; D unclear. This CDR3 region has 11 residues. V lost 1 base, J lost 6 bases, and 0 bases lay in between. The germline V gene encodes CDR1 LGHNT and CDR2 FRNRAP. This CDR3 is CASGLAGELFF. In DNA form, the CDR3 reads TGTGCTAGTGGTTTGGCCGGGGAGCTGTTTTTT.

A note on this clonotype: Given a much more abundant clone one base away, this may be a read error. V and J are TRBV6-4 and TRBJ1-4, with D possibly matching TRBD1 (6 bases). Germline CDR1 and CDR2: MRHNA and SNTAGT. Trimming left V 5 bases short and J 10 bases short, with 17 bases between. CDR3 length: 14 residues. For the CDR3, the DNA is TGTGCCAGCAGTTACCAGCAAGGAGGGGGAAAACTGTTTTTT. Its translation is CASSYQQGGGKLFF.

In this sample, this clonotype turned up many times. The chain carries TRBV12-3 or TRBV12-4 and TRBJ2-1, with 9 nucleotides matching TRBD2. V trimming: 3 bases; J trimming: 9 bases; junction bases outside the gene matches: 9. The CDR3 runs 15 residues. This CDR3 is CASSFAAGGVAEQFF. The CDR3 nucleotides read TGTGCCAGCAGTTTCGCAGCGGGAGGTGTTGCTGAGCAGTTCTTC.

This clonotype was observed a handful of times. The chain uses TRBV3-1 and TRBJ1-5; perhaps TRBD1 as D (5 bases). Trimming pared 5 bases from V and 9 bases from J, leaving 17 bases between. The CDR3 has 14 residues. The germline gives CDR1 LGHDT, CDR2 YNNKEL (reference sequence). In DNA, the CDR3 is TGTGCCAGCAGCACCGGGACCCTGGGATGGCCCCAGCATTTT. Protein: CASSTGTLGWPQHF.

The chain links TRBV30 to TRBJ2-5, with no clear D. This CDR3 is 10 amino acids long. With 3 bases removed from V and 5 bases from J, the gap between germline ends came to 4 bases. Germline V gives CDR1 GTSNPN, CDR2 SVGIG (reference sequence). CDR3 sequence reads: CAWREETQYF. CDR3 coding DNA: TGTGCCTGGAGGGAGGAGACCCAGTACTTC.

In the case of this clonotype: Mismatch with germline at one junction end may stem from a read error. The gene calls are TRBV27 and TRBJ1-2, with D unclear. The germline CDR1 and CDR2 sequences are MNHEY and SMNVEV (reference sequence). The CDR3 contains 13 residues. CDR3 nucleotides: TGTGTCAGCAGTTTTCTGAGGAGTAGTGGCTACACCTTC. It is translated as CVSSFLRSSGYTF.

This clonotype was seen only a few times. This sequence joins TRBV7-2 and TRBJ2-1; 9 bases are shared with TRBD1. The germline V gene encodes CDR1 SGHTA and CDR2 FQGNSA. The trim removed 5 bases at V and 10 bases at J, leaving 15 bases unmatched. CDR3 length: 16 amino acids. The CDR3 DNA is TGTGCCAGCAGCGTGCAGCCGGGACAGGGAATATACGAGCAGTTCTTC. It is translated as CASSVQPGQGIYEQFF.

The chain couples TRBV12-3 or TRBV12-4 to TRBJ2-2; maybe TRBD2 (6 bases). This CDR3 has 15 residues. Trimming took off 5 bases at V and 6 bases at J, with 16 bases between the two ends. CDR3 protein: CASSLPGRGAGELFF. CDR3 DNA sequence: TGTGCCAGCAGTCTCCCGGGTCGCGGGGCCGGGGAGCTGTTTTTT.

The chain combines TRBV24-1 with TRBJ1-2, with D maybe TRBD1 (6 bases). The CDR3 runs 13 residues. V was clipped by 7 bases and J by 6 bases, with 14 bases between them. Germline lookup yields CDR1 KGHDR and CDR2 SFDVKD. In DNA form, the CDR3 reads TGTGCCACCAGGGGGGGGGCGCTGGATGGCTACACCTTC. This translates into CATRGGALDGYTF.

In its sample, this clonotype was seen many times. This rearrangement joins TRBV7-8 to TRBJ2-7; D ambiguous. The V gene lost 0 bases and the J gene lost 1 base, with 10 bases spanning the gap. The CDR3 runs to 15 residues. The germline V gene has CDR1 SGHVS and CDR2 FQNEAQ. CDR3 residues: CASSLAGSQSYEQYF. For the CDR3, the DNA is TGTGCCAGCAGCTTAGCCGGATCGCAGTCCTACGAGCAGTACTTC. The full variable domain, with the rest looked up from reference TRBV7-8 and TRBJ2-7, is GAGVSQSPRYKVAKRGQDVALRCDPISGHVSLFWYQQALGQGPEFLTYFQNEAQLDKSGLPSDRFFAERPEGSVSTLKIQRTQQEDSAVYLCASSLAGSQSYEQYFGPGTRLTVT.

The chain joins TRBV9 to TRBJ2-7; 9 bases line up with TRBD1. CDR3 length equals 16 residues. Trimming cost V 0 bases and J 6 bases; bases outside gene matches: 10. The germline CDR1 and CDR2 sequences are SGDLS and YYNGEE. The CDR3, as DNA: TGTGCCAGCAGCGTAGATATCGGGACAGGGTTCTCCGAGCAGTACTTC. Protein sequence: CASSVDIGTGFSEQYF. Looking up the rest from reference TRBV9 and TRBJ2-7 gives the full variable domain: DSGVTQTPKHLITATGQRVTLRCSPRSGDLSVYWYQQSLDQGLQFLIQYYNGEERAKGNILERFSAQQFPDLHSELNLSSLELGDSALYFCASSVDIGTGFSEQYFGPGTRLTVT.

About this clonotype: Germline and junction disagree at one end, which may indicate a read error. V usage is TRBV20-1 and J usage is TRBJ2-7, with 8 bases lining up with TRBD2. The CDR3 runs to 16 residues. Germline V lookup: CDR1 DFQATT, CDR2 SNEGSKA (reference sequence). Here the CDR3 reads CSARPLSGRAIYGQYF. As DNA, the CDR3 is TGCAGTGCTAGACCTCTTTCCGGGAGGGCCATTTACGGGCAGTACTTC.

This clonotype was observed many times. The chain is built from TRBV29-1 and TRBJ1-2; TRBD1 matches 10 bases. The trim removed 2 bases at V and 7 bases at J, leaving 10 bases unmatched. The CDR3 extends over 15 amino acids. In germline, CDR1 is SQVTM, CDR2 ANQGSEA. The CDR3 nucleotides read TGCAGCGTTGAATTCCGGGACAGGGGTAGGGCTGGCTACACCTTC. Translating it yields CSVEFRDRGRAGYTF.